The clone carrying this T cell receptor beta chain was found many times. Its matching antigen is unknown. These data are taken from a study of CD8 T cells in ankylosing spondylitis. The CDR3 is 17 residues long. Germline CDR1 is SGDLS and CDR2 is YYNGEE. With V trimmed by 4 bases and J by 6 bases, 11 bases remained unmatched. Researchers built TCR beta libraries using quantitative 5'-RACE with molecular barcodes. TCRdb re-derived calls from the 5' RACE reads in MiXCR, one entry per CDR3 protein. The data hold 35,000 to 50,000 distinct CDR3 sequences, with 4% observed a single time. Study results and caveats: Typical of ankylosing spondylitis blood, it appeared, was a TCR beta motif of about eight highly homologous variants. Existing reports had already noted some motif variants in reactive arthritis synovial fluid and blood.

The receptor was derived from a female donor with ankylosing spondylitis or in good health (not recorded which). The V call is TRBV9, the J call TRBJ1-6, with TRBD1 matching 9 bases. The sequencing input was blood, either unsorted or a sorted T cell fraction (not recorded which). The DNA of the CDR3 is TGTGCCAGCAGCCCGAGAAAGGACAGGGGAGGTAATTCACCCCTCCACTTT. Amino acid sequence: CASSPRKDRGGNSPLHF.